The 12 T cell receptor beta chains below were found in one sample sequenced in a study of regulatory T cells in long-lasting Graves disease. Sample time point: newly diagnosed GD, antithyroid drugs for less than 3 months. PBMC RNA served as the TCR library source. Arm-PCR of CDR3 regions with iRepertoire HTBI primers generated TCR beta libraries. TCRdb independently ran MiXCR on the multiplex PCR reads; one entry per CDR3 protein. The table has some 230,000 distinct CDR3 sequences, roughly 18% seen once. Here the sequenced sample was peripheral blood mononuclear cells (PBMCs), taken at new diagnosis, from a patient treated with antithyroid drugs. The receptors stem from a female donor with Graves disease.

This clonotype was observed at least ten times. The chain has TRBV30 and TRBJ1-4; TRBD1 aligns across 11 bases. Germline CDR1 and CDR2: GTSNPN and SVGIG (reference sequence). This CDR3 contains 14 residues. J lost 7 bases, V lost 5 bases, and 6 bases had no gene match. The CDR3 spells CAWAGGTGGEKLFF. The CDR3, as DNA: TGTGCCTGGGCGGGAGGGACAGGGGGTGAAAAACTGTTTTTT.

This clonotype occurred many times. J is TRBJ2-7 and V is TRBV11-2, with 7 bases matching TRBD1. This CDR3 comprises 14 residues. Trimming took 5 bases from V and 4 from J; bases not matched to a gene: 8. In germline, CDR1 is SGHAT, CDR2 FQNNGV. The CDR3 DNA reads as TGTGCCAGCAGCCCGGGGACAGCTAATTACGAGCAGTACTTC. Protein sequence: CASSPGTANYEQYF. The full variable domain, in which reference TRBV11-2 and TRBJ2-7 provide the parts outside the CDR3, is EAGVAQSPRYKIIEKRQSVAFWCNPISGHATLYWYQQILGQGPKLLIQFQNNGVVDDSQLPKDRFSAERLKGVDSTLKIQPAKLEDSAVYLCASSPGTANYEQYFGPGTRLTVT.

This clonotype came up many times. The rearrangement links TRBV7-2 to TRBJ1-2, with unresolved D. CDR1 is SGHTA and CDR2 is FQGNSA in the germline V gene. Trimming left V 7 bases short and J 1 base short, with 10 bases between. The CDR3 has 13 residues. This CDR3 is CASTAGFNYGYTF. CDR3 in DNA: TGTGCCAGCACCGCGGGATTTAACTATGGCTACACCTTC.

This clonotype was observed many times. The V and J genes are TRBV27 and TRBJ1-1; the D gene is possibly TRBD1 (5 bases). This CDR3 is built from 15 residues. Germline lookup yields CDR1 MNHEY and CDR2 SMNVEV (reference sequence). V shed 5 bases and J shed 3 bases, with 16 bases lying between them. In DNA, the CDR3 is TGTGCCAGCAGTACCTCGGGGACGTACGACACTGAAGCTTTCTTT. It yields the protein CASSTSGTYDTEAFF.

Many counts were recorded for this clonotype. The chain employs TRBV7-8 and TRBJ2-2; 8 bases align to TRBD2. The trim removed 2 bases at V and 0 bases at J, leaving 5 bases unmatched. Per the germline V gene, CDR1 is SGHVS and CDR2 is FQNEAQ. CDR3 size: 17 residues. The CDR3 spells CASSLSVAGSNTGELFF. DNA of the CDR3: TGTGCCAGCAGCTTATCAGTAGCGGGATCGAACACCGGGGAGCTGTTTTTT.

This clonotype has a count of ten or more. This rearrangement joins TRBV20-1 to TRBJ1-2; D is perhaps TRBD1 (6 bases). CDR3 length: 16 residues. Per the germline V gene, CDR1 is DFQATT and CDR2 is SNEGSKA (reference sequence). The V end was cut by 0 bases, the J end by 3 bases, with 17 bases between. CDR3 nucleotides: TGCAGTGCTAGAGAGGATGGGTCAGGGGAGCACTATGGCTACACCTTC. It is translated as CSAREDGSGEHYGYTF.

This clonotype was observed at least ten times. The chain is built from TRBV5-1 and TRBJ1-4, with 7 bases lining up with TRBD1. CDR1 and CDR2 from the germline V gene are SGHRS and YFSETQ. This CDR3 has 14 amino acids. V lost 3 bases and J lost 8; bases outside the gene matches: 7. This CDR3 is CASSSGTEAEKLFF. CDR3 nucleotide sequence: TGCGCCAGCAGCTCCGGGACAGAGGCCGAAAAACTGTTTTTT.

This clonotype was recorded many times. The V and J genes are TRBV12-3 or TRBV12-4 and TRBJ2-1, with D possibly matching TRBD1 (5 bases). Trimming left V 3 bases short and J 5 bases short, with 8 bases between. CDR3 length: 13 residues. CDR3 coding DNA: TGTGCCAGCAGTTTCAGGGTGCACAATGAGCAGTTCTTC. It encodes CASSFRVHNEQFF.

This clonotype was detected ten times or more. The chain carries TRBV12-3 or TRBV12-4 and TRBJ2-7, with D possibly TRBD2 on 6 matching bases. CDR3 length: 14 residues. V lost 3 bases, J lost 5 bases, and 14 bases lay in between. The CDR3, as DNA: TGTGCCAGCAGTTTGGATGGGGGGTACGACGAGCAGTACTTC. Protein sequence: CASSLDGGYDEQYF.

This clonotype was seen at least ten times. The J gene is TRBJ2-3, the V gene TRBV6-1; D not resolved. From germline, CDR1 is MNHNS and CDR2 SASEGT. Between the trimmed V and J ends, which lost 7 bases and 5 bases, there was a span of 13 bases. This CDR3 contains 13 residues. The chain's CDR3 is CASTVGAIDTQYF. The CDR3 coding sequence is TGTGCCAGCACGGTGGGCGCGATAGATACGCAGTATTTT.

A few counts support this clonotype. The V call is TRBV2, the J call TRBJ2-3, with 8 bases that match TRBD2. V lost 6 bases, J lost 4 bases, and 6 bases stayed unmatched. The CDR3 is 14 residues long. The V gene's germline CDR1 is SNHLY and CDR2 FYNNEI. The CDR3 here is CASRGTSVADTQYF. The CDR3 nucleotides read TGTGCCAGCAGAGGGACTAGTGTAGCAGATACGCAGTATTTT.

This sequence joins TRBV6-2 or TRBV6-3 and TRBJ2-1; 9 nucleotides agree with TRBD1. This CDR3 contains 14 residues. With 6 bases clipped from V and 8 bases from J, the junction kept 8 bases outside the gene matches. The germline CDR1 and CDR2 sequences are MNHEY and SVGEGT. In DNA, the CDR3 is TGTGCCAGCAGCTTAGGGACAGGGTGGGATGAGCAGTTCTTC. Translating it yields CASSLGTGWDEQFF.